This TCR beta chain was identified during a study of OX40 agonist ivuxolimab in advanced cancers. The method was immunoSEQ multiplex PCR; TCRdb's version includes in-frame clones alone and lacks a portion of them. The repertoire includes around 26,000 clones, around 83% of them detected once, and roughly 35% sits in the top ten. The investigators sampled blood at baseline, at cycle 4 day 1, and at cycle 7 day 1. The CDR3 sequence is 15 residues long. J gave up 6 bases and V 4 bases, and 10 bases lay outside the gene matches. Germline V gene lookup returns CDR1 SGHDN and CDR2 FVKESK. This chain uses TRBV14 with TRBJ2-3; 7 bases are shared with TRBD2. The sequencing used CD4+ or CD8+ T cells sorted from blood, collected in a trial of the OX40 agonist ivuxolimab. This TCR derives from an adult with an advanced solid tumor such as melanoma, head and neck, liver or kidney cancer. CDR3 DNA sequence: TGTGCCAGCAGCCCCAGAGGGCGGCGGGGGGATACGCAGTATTTT. Translated: CASSPRGRRGDTQYF.